This T cell receptor beta chain was captured by sequencing in a study of cytomegalovirus exposure and HLA in healthy donors. The length of the CDR3 is 14 residues. Germline V gene sequence: CDR1 SNHLY, CDR2 FYNNEI. Losses at the gene ends were 4 bases for V and 3 bases for J; bases not matched to a gene: 3. This clone showed up just a few times. 13 Jbeta primers and 60 Vbeta primers were used for the PCR. Sequencing was performed with immunoSEQ multiplex PCR; in TCRdb, only in-frame clones are kept and a portion is missing. Found here are roughly 190,000 clones, about 9% of them singletons; the top ten hold approximately 1.5%.

This TCR came from a woman in her twenties or thirties in good health and CMV-seropositive. Sequencing input: PBMCs. V is TRBV2 and J is TRBJ1-2, with 9 nucleotides matching TRBD1. CDR3 residues: CASSGTGAYYGYTF. DNA of the CDR3: TGTGCCAGCAGTGGGACAGGGGCCTACTATGGCTACACCTTC.